The present T cell receptor (beta chain) was sequenced within a study of shared clonotypes between healthy human individuals. Turning to the study itself: The study used three CD4 naive, three CD4 memory, two CD8 naive and one CD8 memory plate per donor. Overall study results and limits: Sampling involved blood alone; tissue repertoires likely differ.

About this clone: Its antigen remains unidentified. Additional DNA sequences in this sample encode the identical CDR3.

Trimming took off 3 bases at V and 5 bases at J, with 7 bases between the two ends. This CDR3 has 12 residues. Germline loops: CDR1 KGHSH, CDR2 LQKENI. Measured with immunoSEQ multiplex PCR; TCRdb has only the in-frame clones, and not every one. The repertoire holds about 2 million clones, with over 85% as singletons. Donors comprised healthy HIV-negative adults lacking recent acute infections or vaccinations. The V and J genes are TRBV18 and TRBJ2-5; D may match TRBD1 or TRBD2 (5 bases each). Sequenced input: naive CD4+ T cells sorted from blood. As to subset: CD45RA+ positively selected. The TCR originated in a young man in good health. The CDR3 is CASSPWGETQYF. Here the CDR3 DNA reads TGTGCCAGCTCACCCTGGGGGGAGACCCAGTACTTC.